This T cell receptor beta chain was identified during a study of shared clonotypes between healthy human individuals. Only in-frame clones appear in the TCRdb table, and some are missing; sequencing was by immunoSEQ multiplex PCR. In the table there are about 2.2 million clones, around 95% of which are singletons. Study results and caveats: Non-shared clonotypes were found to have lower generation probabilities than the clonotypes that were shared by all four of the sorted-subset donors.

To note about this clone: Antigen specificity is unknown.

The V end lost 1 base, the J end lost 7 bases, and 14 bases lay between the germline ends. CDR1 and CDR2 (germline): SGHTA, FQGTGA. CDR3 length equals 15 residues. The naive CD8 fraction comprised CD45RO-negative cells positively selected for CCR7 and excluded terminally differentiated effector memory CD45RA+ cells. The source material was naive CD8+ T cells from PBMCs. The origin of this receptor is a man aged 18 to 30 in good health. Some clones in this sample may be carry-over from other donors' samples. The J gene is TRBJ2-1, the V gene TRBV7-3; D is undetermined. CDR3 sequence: CASSLMVGRVNEQFF. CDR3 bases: TGTGCCAGCAGCTTAATGGTTGGAAGAGTAAATGAGCAGTTCTTC.